This T cell receptor (beta chain) comes out of a study of T cell responses to AZD1222 COVID-19 vaccine (dated by TCRdb to 2020 to 2023). About the study as a whole: AZD1222 recipients with second doses at about 4 weeks or about 12 weeks were pooled, because spike-specific TCR depth and breadth did not differ between schedules. TCR sequencing covered fewer than 250 trial participants: about 210 given two doses of AZD1222 and about 26 given two doses of MenACWY control vaccine. Enrollment into the trials was organized by age into subgroups of 18-55, 56-69 and 70-plus years, and those subgroups contained approximately 160, 26 and 62 TCR-sequenced participants, respectively. Beyond this particular receptor, the publication reports: Participants were mostly white British and included more females than males, and it was suggested by the authors that clonal diversity may have been underestimated. Nearly half of unique spike-specific TCRs reportedly recognized epitopes outside regions mutated in the B.1.351 and B.1.1.7 variants. No day 14 peak-response samples were available, so repertoires were characterized only after the peak T cell response. Conclusions about previously exposed vaccinees were limited because only six or seven AZD1222 recipients were SARS-CoV-2 seropositive at baseline. Spike-specific TCR breadth and depth rose significantly after two AZD1222 doses compared with day 0 and with MenACWY recipients. In the small 56-69-year group, the increase in depth fell short of significance, most likely because of low power. CD4 TCRs associated with the vaccine covered the entire spike protein, and the dominant responses were in regions 160-218 and 743-854.

Concerning this clone: No antigen is known for it. Per-nucleotide qualities are absent, and no much larger clonotype sits a single base away.

The CDR3 regions of human TCRbeta chains were analyzed by immunosequencing. Regarding the original processing steps: Repertoire TCRs were checked for matches against a reference library of SARS-CoV-2-specific TCRs that had been generated using the MIRA antigen-specificity platform. Breadth was defined as the fraction of unique TCRs that were SARS-CoV-2-associated, and depth was defined as the fraction of total T cells that were SARS-CoV-2-associated. Each spike-specific TCR was assigned to its reactive spike region and to a CD4 or CD8 class using the MIRA data. Log10-transformed breadth and depth values were compared by one-way ANOVA with Sidak's multiple comparisons tests. TCRdb re-hosts the immuneACCESS table, in-frame sequences only. Its copies lack some clones; in the studies checked, an unresolved V gene accounts for under half of them, and the cause for the rest is not known. V, J and clone size are taken as reported in that table, and D and trimming were inferred from the DNA itself. Present in this sample are some 90,000 clones, over 70% of which were seen just once. In total, the top ten clones hold roughly 16% of the sample.

For CDR1 and CDR2, the germline V gene lists MGHRA and YSYEKL. Relative to germline, V is 3 bases shorter and J is 2 bases shorter, with 9 bases between their ends. The CDR3, from cysteine to phenylalanine, totals 14 residues. Here the CDR3 DNA is all that survives: 42 bases in frame from base 1. Taken with the paper, the label for time point translates to: baseline before first vaccination. The vaccinee samples were drawn from two UK trials, COV001 and COV002, one of which was a single-blind randomized controlled phase 2/3 trial testing AZD1222 (ChAdOx1 nCoV-19) in healthy adults. Trial participant PBMC samples were collected at day 0 and day 28 after the second dose for TCRbeta chain sequencing.

The sample here was peripheral blood, taken on day 0 of AZD1222 vaccination. Recombination joined TRBV4-1 with TRBJ2-3; the D gene is perhaps TRBD1, from 6 matching bases. The clonotype originates from an adult in good health. The nucleotides are TGCGCCAGCAGCCAGGGACAAAACACAGATACGCAGTATTTT. This yields the protein CASSQGQNTDTQYF.